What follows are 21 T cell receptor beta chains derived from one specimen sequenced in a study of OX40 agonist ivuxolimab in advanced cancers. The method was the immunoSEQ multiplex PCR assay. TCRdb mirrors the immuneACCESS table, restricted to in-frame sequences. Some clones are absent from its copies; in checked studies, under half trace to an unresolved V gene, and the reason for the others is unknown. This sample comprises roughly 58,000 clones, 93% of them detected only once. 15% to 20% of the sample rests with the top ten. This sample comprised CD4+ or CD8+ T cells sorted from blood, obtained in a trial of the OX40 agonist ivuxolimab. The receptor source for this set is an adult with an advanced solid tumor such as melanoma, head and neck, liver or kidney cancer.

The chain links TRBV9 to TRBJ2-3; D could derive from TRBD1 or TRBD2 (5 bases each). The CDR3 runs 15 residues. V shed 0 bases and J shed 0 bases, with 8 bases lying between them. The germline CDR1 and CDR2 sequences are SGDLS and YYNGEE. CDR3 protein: CASSVGGSSTDTQYF. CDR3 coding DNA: TGTGCCAGCAGCGTAGGGGGGTCTAGCACAGATACGCAGTATTTT.

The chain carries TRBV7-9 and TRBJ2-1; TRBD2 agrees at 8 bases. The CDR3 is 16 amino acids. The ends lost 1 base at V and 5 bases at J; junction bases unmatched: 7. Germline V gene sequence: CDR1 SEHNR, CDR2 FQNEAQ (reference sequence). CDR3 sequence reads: CASSLESGGPHNEQFF. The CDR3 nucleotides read TGTGCCAGCAGCTTAGAATCGGGAGGGCCCCACAATGAGCAGTTCTTC.

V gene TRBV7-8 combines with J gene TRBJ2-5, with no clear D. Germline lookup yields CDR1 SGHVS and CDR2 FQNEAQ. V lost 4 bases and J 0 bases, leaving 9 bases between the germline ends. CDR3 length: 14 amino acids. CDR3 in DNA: TGTGCCAGCAGCTCGGACGGGTACCAAGAGACCCAGTACTTC. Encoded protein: CASSSDGYQETQYF.

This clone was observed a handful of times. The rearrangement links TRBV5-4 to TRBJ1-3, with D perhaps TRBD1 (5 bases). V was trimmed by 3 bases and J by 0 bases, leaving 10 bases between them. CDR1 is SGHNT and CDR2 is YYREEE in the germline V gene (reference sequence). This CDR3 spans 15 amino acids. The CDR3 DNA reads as TGTGCCAGCAGCTCAGACAGCCGCTCTGGAAACACCATATATTTT. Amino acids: CASSSDSRSGNTIYF.

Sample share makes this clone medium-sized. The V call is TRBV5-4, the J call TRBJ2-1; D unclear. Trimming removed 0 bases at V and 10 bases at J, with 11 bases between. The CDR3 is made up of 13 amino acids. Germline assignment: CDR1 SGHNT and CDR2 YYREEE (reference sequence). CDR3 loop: CASSLDIPQEQFF. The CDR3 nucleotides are TGTGCCAGCAGCTTGGACATTCCGCAGGAGCAGTTCTTC.

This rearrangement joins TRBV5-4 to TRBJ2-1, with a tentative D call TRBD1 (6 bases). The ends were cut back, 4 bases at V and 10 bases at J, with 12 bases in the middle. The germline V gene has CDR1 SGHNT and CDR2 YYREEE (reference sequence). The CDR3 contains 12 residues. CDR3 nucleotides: TGTGCCAGCAGCGGGGGCAGAGAGGAGCAGTTCTTC. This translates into CASSGGREEQFF. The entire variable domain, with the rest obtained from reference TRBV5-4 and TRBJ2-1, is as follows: ETGVTQSPTHLIKTRGQQVTLRCSSQSGHNTVSWYQQALGQGPQFIFQYYREEENGRGNFPPRFSGLQFPNYSSELNVNALELDDSALYLCASSGGREEQFFGPGTRLTVL.

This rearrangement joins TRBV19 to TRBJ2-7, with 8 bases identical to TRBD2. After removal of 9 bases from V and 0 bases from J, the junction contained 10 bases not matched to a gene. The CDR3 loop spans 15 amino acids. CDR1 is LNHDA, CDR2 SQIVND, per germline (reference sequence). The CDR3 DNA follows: TGTGCCAGCACCCCTTTCGCGGGGGGCTCCTACGAGCAGTACTTC. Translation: CASTPFAGGSYEQYF.

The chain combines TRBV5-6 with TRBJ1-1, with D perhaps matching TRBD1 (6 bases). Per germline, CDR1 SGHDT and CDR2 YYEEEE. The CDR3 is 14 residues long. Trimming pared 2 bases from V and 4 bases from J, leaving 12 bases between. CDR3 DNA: TGTGCCAGCAGCTTTCTTACAGGGCGCACTGAAGCTTTCTTT. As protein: CASSFLTGRTEAFF.

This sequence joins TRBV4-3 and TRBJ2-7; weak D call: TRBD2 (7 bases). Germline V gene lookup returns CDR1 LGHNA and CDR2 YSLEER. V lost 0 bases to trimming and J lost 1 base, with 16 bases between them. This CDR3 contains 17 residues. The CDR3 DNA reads TGCGCCAGCAGCCAAGATACGCGGGGGCCTAGGTCCTACGAGCAGTACTTC. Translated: CASSQDTRGPRSYEQYF.

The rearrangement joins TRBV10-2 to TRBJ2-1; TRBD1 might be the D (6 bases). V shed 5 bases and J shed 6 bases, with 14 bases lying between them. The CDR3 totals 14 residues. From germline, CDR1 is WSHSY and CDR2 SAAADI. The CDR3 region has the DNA TGCGCCAGCAGTTATACGGGACACCCCAATGAGCAGTTCTTC. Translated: CASSYTGHPNEQFF.

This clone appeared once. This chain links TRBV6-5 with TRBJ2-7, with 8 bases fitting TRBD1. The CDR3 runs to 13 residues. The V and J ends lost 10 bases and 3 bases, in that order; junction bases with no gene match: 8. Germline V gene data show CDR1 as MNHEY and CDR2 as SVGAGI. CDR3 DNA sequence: TGTGCCATAGGACAGGGTGCCTTCTACGAGCAGTACTTC. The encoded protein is CAIGQGAFYEQYF.

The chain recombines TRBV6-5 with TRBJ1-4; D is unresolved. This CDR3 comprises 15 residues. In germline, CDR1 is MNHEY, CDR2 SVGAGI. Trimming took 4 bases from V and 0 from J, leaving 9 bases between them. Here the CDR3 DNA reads TGTGCCAGCAGTTCCTCGGGCACAACTAATGAAAAACTGTTTTTT. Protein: CASSSSGTTNEKLFF.

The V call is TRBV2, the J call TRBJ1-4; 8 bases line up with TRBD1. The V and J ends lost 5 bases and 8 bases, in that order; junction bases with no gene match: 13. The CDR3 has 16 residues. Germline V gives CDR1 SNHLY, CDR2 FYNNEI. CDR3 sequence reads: CASSLSRTGWGEKLFF. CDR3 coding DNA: TGTGCCAGCAGTCTATCACGGACAGGGTGGGGGGAAAAACTGTTTTTT.

CDR3 sequence reads: CASSPGRANTEAFF. CDR3 bases: TGTGCCAGCAGCCCAGGCCGGGCCAACACTGAAGCTTTCTTT. The V and J genes are TRBV11-2 and TRBJ1-1; D remains ambiguous. With 5 bases removed from V and 2 bases from J, the gap between germline ends came to 12 bases. The CDR3 length is 14 residues. Germline assignment: CDR1 SGHAT and CDR2 FQNNGV.

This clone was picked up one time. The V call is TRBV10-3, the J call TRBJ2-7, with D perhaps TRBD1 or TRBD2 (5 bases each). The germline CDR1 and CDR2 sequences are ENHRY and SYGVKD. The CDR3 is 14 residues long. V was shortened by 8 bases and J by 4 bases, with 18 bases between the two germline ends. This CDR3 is CAIGDNTGGYEQYF. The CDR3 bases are TGTGCCATCGGCGACAATACTGGGGGTTACGAGCAGTACTTC.

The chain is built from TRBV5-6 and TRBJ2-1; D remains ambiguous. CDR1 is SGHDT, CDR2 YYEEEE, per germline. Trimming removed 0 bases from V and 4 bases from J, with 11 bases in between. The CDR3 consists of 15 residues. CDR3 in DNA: TGTGCCAGCAGCTTGGTTGAGGTGAGGTACAATGAGCAGTTCTTC. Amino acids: CASSLVEVRYNEQFF. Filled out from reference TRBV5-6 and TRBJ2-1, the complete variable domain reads DAGVTQSPTHLIKTRGQQVTLRCSPKSGHDTVSWYQQALGQGPQFIFQYYEEEERQRGNFPDRFSGHQFPNYSSELNVNALLLGDSALYLCASSLVEVRYNEQFFGPGTRLTVL.

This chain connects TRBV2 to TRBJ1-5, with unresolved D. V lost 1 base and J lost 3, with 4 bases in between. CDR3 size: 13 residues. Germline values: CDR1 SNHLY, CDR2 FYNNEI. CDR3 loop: CASSEGINQPQHF. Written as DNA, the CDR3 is TGTGCCAGCAGTGAAGGGATCAATCAGCCCCAGCATTTT.

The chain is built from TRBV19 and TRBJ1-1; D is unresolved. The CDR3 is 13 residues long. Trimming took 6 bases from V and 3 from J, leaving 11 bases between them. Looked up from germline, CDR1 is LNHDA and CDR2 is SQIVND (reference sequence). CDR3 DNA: TGTGCCAGTAGGACAACAGTATACACTGAAGCTTTCTTT. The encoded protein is CASRTTVYTEAFF.

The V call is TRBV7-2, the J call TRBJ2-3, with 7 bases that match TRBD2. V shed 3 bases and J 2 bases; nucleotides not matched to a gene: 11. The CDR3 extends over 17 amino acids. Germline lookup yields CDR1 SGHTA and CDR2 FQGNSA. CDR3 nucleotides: TGTGCCAGCAGCTTGTATTGGCTAGCGGAAGACACAGATACGCAGTATTTT. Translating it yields CASSLYWLAEDTDTQYF.

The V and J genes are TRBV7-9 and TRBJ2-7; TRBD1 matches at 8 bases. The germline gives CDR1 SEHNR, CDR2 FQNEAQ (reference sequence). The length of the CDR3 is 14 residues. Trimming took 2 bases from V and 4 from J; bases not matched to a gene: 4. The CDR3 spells CASSLRQGAYEQYF. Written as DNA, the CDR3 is TGTGCCAGCAGCTTAAGGCAGGGGGCTTACGAGCAGTACTTC.

CDR3 sequence: CASSASGGYYEQYF. The CDR3 coding sequence is TGTGCCAGCAGCGCTTCAGGGGGCTACTACGAGCAGTACTTC. The chain uses TRBV9 and TRBJ2-7, with 8 bases lining up with TRBD1. Germline lookup yields CDR1 SGDLS and CDR2 YYNGEE. V was pared by 3 bases and J by 3 bases, with 5 bases of the junction left unmatched. This CDR3 spans 14 amino acids. Based on the CDR3 plus reference TRBV9 and TRBJ2-7, the full variable domain is DSGVTQTPKHLITATGQRVTLRCSPRSGDLSVYWYQQSLDQGLQFLIQYYNGEERAKGNILERFSAQQFPDLHSELNLSSLELGDSALYFCASSASGGYYEQYFGPGTRLTVT.